The clone carrying this T cell receptor (beta chain) was found once. Its antigen remains unknown. This CDR3 spans 12 amino acids. The V end lost 1 base, the J end lost 7 bases, and 8 bases lay between the germline ends. Germline assignment: CDR1 GTSNPN and CDR2 SVGIG (reference sequence). The data originate from a study of T cell responses to AZD1222 COVID-19 vaccine. Background on the study: Recipients boosted at about 4 weeks or about 12 weeks are pooled.

Clones were sequenced by immunoSEQ multiplex PCR, and TCRdb holds only the in-frame ones, with some missing. The sample has approximately 120,000 clones, about nine tenths seen once; the top ten hold 4% to 6%. The study, taken as a whole, reports: Regions 160-218 and 743-854 dominated among vaccine-associated CD4 TCRs spanning spike.

This receptor was identified in an adult in good health. The sample in question was peripheral blood, obtained on day 0 of AZD1222 vaccination. V and J are TRBV30 and TRBJ1-5; D unresolved. As DNA, the CDR3 is TGTGCCTGGAGTGCTTACGGCCAGCCCCAGCATTTT. Translating gives CAWSAYGQPQHF.